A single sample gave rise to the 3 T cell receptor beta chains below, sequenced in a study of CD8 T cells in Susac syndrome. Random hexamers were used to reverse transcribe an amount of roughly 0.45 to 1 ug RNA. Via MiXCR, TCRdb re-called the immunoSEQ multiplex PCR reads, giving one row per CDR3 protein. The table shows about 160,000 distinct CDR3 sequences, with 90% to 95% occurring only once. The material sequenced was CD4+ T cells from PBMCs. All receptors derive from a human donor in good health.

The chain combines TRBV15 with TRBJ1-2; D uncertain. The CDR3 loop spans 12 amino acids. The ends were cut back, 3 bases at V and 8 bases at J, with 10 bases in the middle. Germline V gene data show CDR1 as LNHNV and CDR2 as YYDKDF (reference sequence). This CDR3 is CATSSAVRGYTF. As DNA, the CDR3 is TGTGCCACCAGCAGCGCCGTGAGGGGCTACACCTTC.

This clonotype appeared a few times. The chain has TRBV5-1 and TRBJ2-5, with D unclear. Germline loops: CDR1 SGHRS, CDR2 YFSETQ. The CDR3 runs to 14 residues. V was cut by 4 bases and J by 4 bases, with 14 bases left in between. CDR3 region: CASSPWGTGETQYF. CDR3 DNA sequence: TGCGCCAGCAGCCCGTGGGGAACGGGAGAGACCCAGTACTTC.

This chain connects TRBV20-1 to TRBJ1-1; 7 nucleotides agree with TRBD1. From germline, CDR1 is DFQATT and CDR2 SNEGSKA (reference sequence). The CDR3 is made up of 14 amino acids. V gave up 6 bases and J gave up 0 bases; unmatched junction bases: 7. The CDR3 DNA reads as TGCAGTGCGACGGAGGGACAGATGAACACTGAAGCTTTCTTT. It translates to CSATEGQMNTEAFF.